One and the same sample provided the 12 T cell receptor beta chains below, sequenced in a study of cytomegalovirus exposure and HLA in healthy donors. 13 Jbeta primers and 60 Vbeta primers were used for the PCR. Clones were sequenced by immunoSEQ multiplex PCR, and TCRdb holds only the in-frame ones, with some missing. The profile covers 100,000 to 150,000 clones, with around 70% appearing a single time and about 2.7% taken by the ten largest. The sequenced sample was PBMCs. The receptors come from a woman aged 55-70 years in good health and CMV-seropositive.

The chain links TRBV7-3 to TRBJ2-7; TRBD1 matches 9 bases. The CDR3 consists of 16 residues. CDR1 is SGHTA, CDR2 FQGTGA, per germline. V shed 6 bases, J shed 6 bases, and the junction held 15 bases outside the gene matches. CDR3 bases: TGTGCCAGCAGACCCGCCGGGACAGGGATCACAAGCGAGCAGTACTTC. Its protein is CASRPAGTGITSEQYF. Looking up the rest from reference TRBV7-3 and TRBJ2-7 gives the full variable domain: GAGVSQTPSNKVTEKGKYVELRCDPISGHTALYWYRQSLGQGPEFLIYFQGTGAADDSGLPNDRFFAVRPEGSVSTLKIQRTERGDSAVYLCASRPAGTGITSEQYFGPGTRLTVT.

CDR3 amino acids: CASSLALAGGQVYEQYF. DNA for the CDR3: TGCGCCAGCAGCTTGGCTCTAGCGGGGGGGCAGGTCTACGAGCAGTACTTC. V gene TRBV5-1 combines with J gene TRBJ2-7; TRBD2 matches 12 bases. CDR1 and CDR2 (germline): SGHRS, YFSETQ. Trimming took 0 bases from V and 3 from J; bases not matched to a gene: 7. This CDR3 region has 17 residues.

The rearrangement uses TRBV12-5 and TRBJ2-1; D gene unclear. V was shortened by 1 base and J by 5 bases, with 9 bases between the two germline ends. Germline V gene data show CDR1 as LGHNT and CDR2 as FRNRAP. The CDR3 sequence is 14 residues long. CDR3 nucleotides: TGTGCTAGTGGTTTGGCAACAACTAACAATGAGCAGTTCTTC. This codes for CASGLATTNNEQFF.

The gene calls are TRBV6-4 and TRBJ1-2; TRBD1 might be the D (5 bases). The CDR3 is 15 residues long. V gave up 6 bases and J gave up 4 bases, with 18 bases separating them. CDR1 and CDR2 (germline): MRHNA, SNTAGT. CDR3 loop: CASSLNPQGGYGYTF. The CDR3 bases are TGTGCCAGCAGCCTAAACCCGCAGGGTGGCTATGGCTACACCTTC.

This rearrangement joins TRBV2 to TRBJ1-2, with 9 bases lining up with TRBD1. V lost 3 bases and J lost 8; bases outside the gene matches: 4. The germline V gene encodes CDR1 SNHLY and CDR2 FYNNEI. The CDR3 is made up of 13 amino acids. CDR3 sequence reads: CASSDSQGAGYTF. In DNA form, the CDR3 reads TGTGCCAGCAGTGATTCACAGGGGGCAGGCTACACCTTC.

The chain employs TRBV7-3 and TRBJ1-1; no clear D gene. Germline V CDR1 and CDR2: SGHTA, FQGTGA. The CDR3 sequence is 14 residues long. Deletions cut 1 base from V and 4 bases from J, with 10 bases between. Here the CDR3 reads CASSLKHPGTEAFF. The CDR3 coding sequence is TGTGCCAGCAGCTTAAAACACCCGGGCACTGAAGCTTTCTTT.

The chain has TRBV10-3 and TRBJ1-1; no clear D. Germline V gene lookup returns CDR1 ENHRY and CDR2 SYGVKD. V shed 4 bases and J shed 3 bases, with 18 bases lying between them. The CDR3 totals 16 residues. The CDR3 here is CAISGVAERSDTEAFF. As DNA, the CDR3 is TGTGCCATCAGTGGGGTCGCGGAACGGTCGGACACTGAAGCTTTCTTT.

The rearrangement links TRBV18 to TRBJ1-2, with 8 bases lining up with TRBD1. The V segment lost 3 bases and the J segment 8 bases; nucleotides outside the gene matches: 8. This CDR3 has 14 residues. Germline CDR1 is KGHSH and CDR2 is LQKENI. The CDR3 DNA reads as TGTGCCAGCTCACCGCAGGACAGGGTACTCGGCTACACCTTC. It yields the protein CASSPQDRVLGYTF. Supplemented by reference TRBV18 and TRBJ1-2, the full variable domain reads NAGVMQNPRHLVRRRGQEARLRCSPMKGHSHVYWYRQLPEEGLKFMVYLQKENIIDESGMPKERFSAEFPKEGPSILRIQQVVRGDSAAYFCASSPQDRVLGYTFGSGTRLTVV.

This chain links TRBV6-5 with TRBJ2-4; 8 bases agree with TRBD2. The V gene's germline CDR1 is MNHEY and CDR2 SVGAGI. The CDR3 is 16 amino acids. Losses at the gene ends were 0 bases for V and 0 bases for J; bases not matched to a gene: 1. The CDR3 is CASSYSAGGAKNIQYF. The CDR3 DNA reads as TGTGCCAGCAGTTACTCGGCGGGGGGAGCCAAAAACATTCAGTACTTC.

CDR3 sequence: CASSPMAGSNSPLHF. The CDR3 DNA follows: TGCGCCAGCAGCCCCATGGCCGGGTCTAATTCACCCCTCCACTTT. The chain is built from TRBV5-1 and TRBJ1-6; D uncertain. The CDR3 is 15 residues long. Germline V gene lookup returns CDR1 SGHRS and CDR2 YFSETQ. With 4 bases removed from V and 6 bases from J, the gap between germline ends came to 14 bases.

The sample holds a few counts of this clone. The rearrangement uses TRBV5-4 and TRBJ1-6; unclear D gene. CDR3 length equals 14 residues. CDR1 and CDR2 (germline): SGHNT, YYREEE (reference sequence). The V and J ends lost 1 base and 8 bases respectively, with 10 bases between them. This chain's CDR3 is CASSLIGIYSPLHF. CDR3 DNA sequence: TGTGCCAGCAGCTTGATCGGGATATATTCACCCCTCCACTTT.

The rearrangement links TRBV19 to TRBJ2-1; 8 nucleotides align to TRBD2. This CDR3 has 14 amino acids. Per the germline V gene, CDR1 is LNHDA and CDR2 is SQIVND (reference sequence). Losses at the gene ends were 8 bases for V and 7 bases for J; bases not matched to a gene: 10. The CDR3 protein is CASLSRGDTNEQFF. Written as DNA, the CDR3 is TGTGCCAGTCTGTCGCGGGGGGATACGAATGAGCAGTTCTTC. The full variable domain, rest sourced from reference TRBV19 and TRBJ2-1, is DGGITQSPKYLFRKEGQNVTLSCEQNLNHDAMYWYRQDPGQGLRLIYYSQIVNDFQKGDIAEGYSVSREKKESFPLTVTSAQKNPTAFYLCASLSRGDTNEQFFGPGTRLTVL.